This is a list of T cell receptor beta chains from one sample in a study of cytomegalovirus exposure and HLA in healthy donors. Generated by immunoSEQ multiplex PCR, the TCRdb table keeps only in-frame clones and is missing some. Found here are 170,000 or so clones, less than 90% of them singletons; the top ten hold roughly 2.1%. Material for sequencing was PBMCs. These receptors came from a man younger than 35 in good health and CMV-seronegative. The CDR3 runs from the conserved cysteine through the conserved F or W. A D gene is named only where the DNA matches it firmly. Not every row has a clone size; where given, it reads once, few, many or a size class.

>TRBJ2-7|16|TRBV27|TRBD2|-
TGTGCCAGCAGTCCCCGTAGCGGGGGACCCTCCTACGAGCAGTACTTC
CASSPRSGGPSYEQYF
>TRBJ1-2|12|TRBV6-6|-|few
TGTGCCAGCAGTTCCGGGGACTATGGCTACACCTTC
CASSSGDYGYTF
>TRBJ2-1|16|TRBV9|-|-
TGTGCCAGCAGCGTAGCTGAGGAGCGCGGCTACAATGAGCAGTTCTTC
CASSVAEERGYNEQFF
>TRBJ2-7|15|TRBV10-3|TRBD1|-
TGTGCCATCAGGGAGGGACAGGGGGCATACTACGAGCAGTACTTC
CAIREGQGAYYEQYF
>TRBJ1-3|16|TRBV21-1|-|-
TGTGCCAGCAGCAACCCGACAGGGGCTGGGGGAAACACCATATATTTT
CASSNPTGAGGNTIYF
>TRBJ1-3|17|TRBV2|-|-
TGTGCCAGCAGTGAAGCGCGGGGAGGGGGGACTGGAAACACCATATATTTT
CASSEARGGGTGNTIYF
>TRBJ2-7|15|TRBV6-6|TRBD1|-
TGTGCCAGCAGTTACCGGGACAGGGGGAGCTACGAGCAGTACTTC
CASSYRDRGSYEQYF
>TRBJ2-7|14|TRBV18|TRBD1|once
TGTGCCAGCTCACCCGGGACAGGGGGGTACGAGCAGTACTTC
CASSPGTGGYEQYF
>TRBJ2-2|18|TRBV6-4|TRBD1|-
TGTGCCAGCAGTACTACCCGACAGGGAAAGGGGAACACCGGGGAGCTGTTTTTT
CASSTTRQGKGNTGELFF
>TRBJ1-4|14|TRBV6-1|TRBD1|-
TGTGCCAGCAGTCCCCGGGACAGTAATGAAAAACTGTTTTTT
CASSPRDSNEKLFF
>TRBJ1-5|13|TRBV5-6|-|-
TGTGCCAGCAGCCCGGGGGGGTATCAGCCCCAGCATTTT
CASSPGGYQPQHF
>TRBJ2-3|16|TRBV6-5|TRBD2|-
TGTGCCAGCAGTTACCTGACTAGCGGCAGCACAGATACGCAGTATTTT
CASSYLTSGSTDTQYF
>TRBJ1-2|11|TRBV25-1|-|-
TGTGCCAGCAGTATCGGCTATGGCTACACCTTC
CASSIGYGYTF
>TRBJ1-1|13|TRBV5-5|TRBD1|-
TGTGCCAGCAGTGGGACAGGTCGGACTGAAGCTTTCTTT
CASSGTGRTEAFF
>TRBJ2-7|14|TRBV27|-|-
TGTGCCAGCAGTGGTTGGCTCGGGGCCTACGAGCAGTACTTC
CASSGWLGAYEQYF
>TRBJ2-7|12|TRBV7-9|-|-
TGTGCCAGCAGCTTAGCGCAGTACGAGCAGTACTTC
CASSLAQYEQYF
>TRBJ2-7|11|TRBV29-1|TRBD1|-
TGCAGCGCCCGACAGGGCGGCGAGCAGTACTTC
CSARQGGEQYF
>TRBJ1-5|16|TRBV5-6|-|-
TGTGCCAGCAGCTTGGGGGCGGGGAGGGGGGGGCAGCCCCAGCATTTT
CASSLGAGRGGQPQHF
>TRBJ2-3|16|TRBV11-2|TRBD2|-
TGTGCCAGCAGCTTAGCCCCTAGCGGGGCAACAGATACGCAGTATTTT
CASSLAPSGATDTQYF
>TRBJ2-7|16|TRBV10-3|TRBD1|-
TGTGCCATCAGTGAGTCCGGGACAGGGGTCTCCTACGAGCAGTACTTC
CAISESGTGVSYEQYF
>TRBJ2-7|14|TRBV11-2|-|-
TGTGCCAGCAGCTTAGATGATGTGGAGTACGAGCAGTACTTC
CASSLDDVEYEQYF
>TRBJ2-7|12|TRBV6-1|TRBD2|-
TGTGCCAGCAGGATAACTAGCGGGAGGGATTACTTC
CASRITSGRDYF
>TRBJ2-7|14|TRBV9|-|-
TGTGCCAGCAGCGTTGATAGTTGGTCCTACGAGCAGTACTTC
CASSVDSWSYEQYF
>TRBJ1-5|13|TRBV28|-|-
TGTGCCAGCAGTTTAAGGGGTTATCAGCCCCAGCATTTT
CASSLRGYQPQHF
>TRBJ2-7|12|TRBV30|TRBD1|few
TGTGCCTGGTCCCCGGACAGGGACGAGCAGTACTTC
CAWSPDRDEQYF
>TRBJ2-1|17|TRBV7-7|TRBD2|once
TGTGCCAGCAGCCCCCACCCCGGGACTAGCGGGAGTAATGAGCAGTTCTTC
CASSPHPGTSGSNEQFF
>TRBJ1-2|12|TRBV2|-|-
TGTGCCAGCAGTGTACAGGGCGATGGCTACACCTTC
CASSVQGDGYTF
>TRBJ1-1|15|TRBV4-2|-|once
TGTGCCAGCAGCCAAGATTGGCAGGCGAACACTGAAGCTTTCTTT
CASSQDWQANTEAFF
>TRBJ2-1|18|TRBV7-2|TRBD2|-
TGTGCCAGCAGCTTAGAGGGAACTAGCGGGAGATTCTACAATGAGCAGTTCTTC
CASSLEGTSGRFYNEQFF
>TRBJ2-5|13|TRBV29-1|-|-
TGCAGCGTTGGGGGACATACATCGGGGACCCAGTACTTC
CSVGGHTSGTQYF
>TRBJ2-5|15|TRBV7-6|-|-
TGTGCCAGCAGCCAAGAGGGGGCTAGCGGGGAGACCCAGTACTTC
CASSQEGASGETQYF
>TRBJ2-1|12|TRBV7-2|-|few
TGTGCCAGCAGCTTAGCGGAGGGTGAGCAGTTCTTC
CASSLAEGEQFF
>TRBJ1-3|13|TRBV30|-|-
TGTGCCCGGGGGGGTTCAGGTGGAAACACCATATATTTT
CARGGSGGNTIYF
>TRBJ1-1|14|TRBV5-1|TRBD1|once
TGCGCCAGCAGCTTGGGACAGGGGGGTGCCGAAGCTTTCTTT
CASSLGQGGAEAFF
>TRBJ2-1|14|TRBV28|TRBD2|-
TGTGCCGCGGGGGGGCAGGGGTCTAGCTATGAGCAGTTCTTC
CAAGGQGSSYEQFF
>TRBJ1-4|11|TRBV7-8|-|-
TGTGCCAGCAGCCTGAATGAAAAACTGTTTTTT
CASSLNEKLFF
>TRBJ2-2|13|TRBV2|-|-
TGTGCCAGCAGCGTATCCGGGACCGGGGAGCTGTTTTTT
CASSVSGTGELFF
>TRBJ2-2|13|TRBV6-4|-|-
TGTGCCAGCACCGCAACAGGTACCGGGGAGCTGTTTTTT
CASTATGTGELFF
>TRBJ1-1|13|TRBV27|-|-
TGTGCCAGCAGTTTGCAGGGTGACACTGAAGCTTTCTTT
CASSLQGDTEAFF
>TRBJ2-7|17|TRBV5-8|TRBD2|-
TGTGCCAGCAGCTTGGGGGTACGGGGACTAGCGGGAGAGGAGCAGTACTTC
CASSLGVRGLAGEEQYF
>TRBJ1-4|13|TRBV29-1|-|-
TGCAGCGTTGAAGATGCAGAGGGTGAAAAACTGTTTTTT
CSVEDAEGEKLFF
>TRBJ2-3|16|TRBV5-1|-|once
TGCGCCAGCAGCTTGGCGGACAGCCCTAGCACAGATACGCAGTATTTT
CASSLADSPSTDTQYF
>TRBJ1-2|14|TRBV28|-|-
TGTGCCAGCAGTTCGACCGTCTATACGGGTGGCTACACCTTC
CASSSTVYTGGYTF
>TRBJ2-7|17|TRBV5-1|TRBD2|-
TGCGCCAGCAGCTTGGCTGGACTAGCGGGAGTCGGTTACGAGCAGTACTTC
CASSLAGLAGVGYEQYF